Listed below are T cell receptor beta chains from one sample, sequenced in a study of STAT5B mutations in CD4+ large granular lymphocyte leukemia. Repertoires were generated with immunoSEQ multiplex PCR, while TCRdb's copy carries only in-frame clones and drops some. The data contain some 30,000 clones, roughly 79% of them seen just once; the ten biggest clones take up roughly 0.98%. The specimen sequenced was CD4+ T cells from blood buffy coats. The source of these receptors is a human donor in good health. Each CDR3 is given with its conserved first and last residue. The D gene is left open where the match is weak. Some rows have no size entry. The others give once, few or many, or a class for an expanded clone.

D: TRBD2; size: -; J: TRBJ2-7; V: TRBV5-1; CDR3: CASSPTGLNYEQYF; DNA: TGCGCCAGCAGTCCCACGGGACTAAATTACGAGCAGTACTTC
D: -; size: -; J: TRBJ1-1; V: TRBV6-1; CDR3: CASSGPGGLRNTEAFF; DNA: TGTGCCAGCAGTGGTCCCGGGGGGCTCAGGAACACTGAAGCTTTCTTT
D: -; size: -; J: TRBJ2-7; V: TRBV5-4; CDR3: CASSSLASSGDEQYF; DNA: TGTGCCAGCAGCTCCCTGGCCTCGAGTGGGGACGAGCAGTACTTC
D: -; size: -; J: TRBJ2-3; V: TRBV7-9; CDR3: CASSLRDTYTQYF; DNA: TGTGCCAGCAGCCTAAGGGACACCTATACGCAGTATTTT
D: -; size: -; J: TRBJ2-2; V: TRBV28; CDR3: CASSFPAGELFF; DNA: TGTGCCAGCAGTTTTCCCGCTGGGGAGCTGTTTTTT
D: TRBD2; size: -; J: TRBJ2-1; V: TRBV18; CDR3: CASSPKRLAVYNEQFF; DNA: TGTGCCAGCTCACCCAAACGACTAGCGGTCTACAATGAGCAGTTCTTC
D: TRBD2; size: -; J: TRBJ2-7; V: TRBV27; CDR3: CASRLAGGIYEQYF; DNA: TGTGCCAGCAGACTAGCGGGAGGAATCTACGAGCAGTACTTC
D: -; size: -; J: TRBJ2-5; V: TRBV5-1; CDR3: CASSRSGEYYQETQYF; DNA: TGCGCCAGCAGCCGTTCCGGCGAGTATTACCAAGAGACCCAGTACTTC
D: TRBD2; size: -; J: TRBJ2-2; V: TRBV7-2; CDR3: CASSPFWTSGGTNTGELFF; DNA: TGTGCCAGCAGTCCTTTTTGGACTAGCGGGGGGACGAACACCGGGGAGCTGTTTTTT
D: TRBD1; size: -; J: TRBJ1-4; V: TRBV2; CDR3: CATRALNRGNEKLFF; DNA: TGTGCCACCCGAGCCCTTAACAGGGGTAATGAAAAACTGTTTTTT
D: TRBD1; size: once; J: TRBJ1-4; V: TRBV7-2; CDR3: CASTPLTGIGGKLFF; DNA: TGTGCCAGCACCCCCTTGACAGGGATAGGTGGAAAACTGTTTTTT
D: TRBD1; size: -; J: TRBJ2-1; V: TRBV5-1; CDR3: CASTTGTHYNEQFF; DNA: TGCGCCAGCACGACAGGGACCCACTACAATGAGCAGTTCTTC
D: TRBD1; size: -; J: TRBJ2-7; V: TRBV11-1; CDR3: CASSIVQGAYEQYF; DNA: TGTGCCAGCAGCATAGTCCAGGGGGCCTACGAGCAGTACTTC
D: -; size: once; J: TRBJ1-2; V: TRBV7-9; CDR3: CASSFGQPENYGYTF; DNA: TGTGCCAGCAGCTTCGGACAACCTGAGAACTATGGCTACACCTTC
D: -; size: -; J: TRBJ2-2; V: TRBV5-1; CDR3: CASSAPGNTGELFF; DNA: TGCGCCAGCAGCGCCCCAGGGAACACCGGGGAGCTGTTTTTT
D: -; size: -; J: TRBJ2-2; V: TRBV7-9; CDR3: CASSLLVPPGELFF; DNA: TGTGCCAGCAGCTTACTAGTCCCCCCCGGGGAGCTGTTTTTT
D: TRBD2; size: -; J: TRBJ2-1; V: TRBV9; CDR3: CASSEGSGRTPNEQFF; DNA: TGTGCCAGCAGCGAGGGGAGCGGGAGGACCCCCAATGAGCAGTTCTTC
D: -; size: -; J: TRBJ2-3; V: TRBV7-9; CDR3: CASRPPYSGPSTDTQYF; DNA: TGTGCCAGCAGACCCCCCTATAGCGGCCCTAGCACAGATACGCAGTATTTT
D: -; size: -; J: TRBJ2-2; V: TRBV27; CDR3: CASSLRPAGGELFF; DNA: TGTGCCAGCAGTTTGCGCCCGGCTGGCGGGGAGCTGTTTTTT
D: -; size: -; J: TRBJ1-3; V: TRBV28; CDR3: CASSDPVRAYRNTIYF; DNA: TGTGCCAGCAGTGACCCGGTACGGGCCTACCGAAACACCATATATTTT
D: -; size: -; J: TRBJ1-3; V: TRBV5-1; CDR3: CASSPGQTSGNTIYF; DNA: TGCGCCAGCAGCCCAGGACAGACCTCTGGAAACACCATATATTTT
D: -; size: -; J: TRBJ1-6; V: TRBV5-8; CDR3: CASSLTYGRSSYNSPLHF; DNA: TGTGCCAGCAGCTTAACCTACGGACGGAGCTCCTATAATTCACCCCTCCACTTT
D: TRBD1; size: -; J: TRBJ1-6; V: TRBV28; CDR3: CASHPQGQLQRPLHF; DNA: TGTGCCTCGCACCCGCAGGGACAGCTCCAAAGGCCCCTCCACTTT
D: -; size: few; J: TRBJ1-5; V: TRBV19; CDR3: CASSIIFQPQHF; DNA: TGTGCCAGTAGTATCATATTTCAGCCCCAGCATTTT
D: TRBD1; size: -; J: TRBJ1-4; V: TRBV27; CDR3: CASSPGQGRNEKLFF; DNA: TGTGCCAGCAGTCCCGGACAGGGGCGGAATGAAAAACTGTTTTTT
D: TRBD1; size: -; J: TRBJ2-5; V: TRBV7-3; CDR3: CASSRDRGTTETQYF; DNA: TGTGCCAGCAGTCGGGACAGGGGTACGACGGAGACCCAGTACTTC
D: -; size: once; J: TRBJ2-1; V: TRBV27; CDR3: CASSRWEGANEQFF; DNA: TGTGCCAGCAGCCGGTGGGAAGGTGCCAATGAGCAGTTCTTC
D: -; size: -; J: TRBJ1-1; V: TRBV6-6; CDR3: CASSRDGAEAFF; DNA: TGTGCCAGCAGTAGGGACGGGGCAGAAGCTTTCTTT
D: TRBD1; size: -; J: TRBJ1-4; V: TRBV19; CDR3: CASSPQGAGEKLFF; DNA: TGTGCCAGTAGTCCCCAGGGGGCTGGGGAAAAACTGTTTTTT
D: TRBD1; size: -; J: TRBJ2-2; V: TRBV7-8; CDR3: CASRQGDTGELFF; DNA: TGTGCCAGCAGACAGGGGGACACCGGGGAGCTGTTTTTT
D: -; size: -; J: TRBJ2-1; V: TRBV29-1; CDR3: CSVDTPGTSYNEQFF; DNA: TGCAGCGTTGATACACCAGGGACCTCCTACAATGAGCAGTTCTTC
D: -; size: once; J: TRBJ1-5; V: TRBV28; CDR3: CASSSGGGGNQPQHF; DNA: TGTGCCAGCTCCTCGGGGGGAGGCGGCAATCAGCCCCAGCATTTT
D: -; size: -; J: TRBJ2-3; V: TRBV29-1; CDR3: CSAGVQADTQYF; DNA: TGCAGCGCCGGAGTGCAGGCAGATACGCAGTATTTT
D: TRBD1; size: -; J: TRBJ2-5; V: TRBV5-6; CDR3: CASSLGQGTGETQYF; DNA: TGTGCCAGCAGCTTGGGACAGGGGACGGGAGAGACCCAGTACTTC
D: -; size: -; J: TRBJ2-1; V: TRBV7-3; CDR3: CASSFTGGAGNEQFF; DNA: TGTGCCAGCAGCTTTACTGGGGGCGCCGGCAATGAGCAGTTCTTC
D: -; size: -; J: TRBJ2-3; V: TRBV28; CDR3: CASEGTATDTQYF; DNA: TGTGCCAGCGAAGGGACCGCCACAGATACGCAGTATTTT
D: TRBD1; size: -; J: TRBJ1-2; V: TRBV14; CDR3: CASSQDYGQDRYGYTF; DNA: TGTGCCAGCAGCCAAGATTACGGACAGGACCGCTATGGCTACACCTTC
D: -; size: -; J: TRBJ1-2; V: TRBV29-1; CDR3: CSVEGRTNYGYTF; DNA: TGCAGCGTTGAAGGGAGGACTAACTATGGCTACACCTTC
D: -; size: -; J: TRBJ1-4; V: TRBV15; CDR3: CATSRVFETALNEKLFF; DNA: TGTGCCACCAGCAGAGTGTTTGAGACAGCCCTTAATGAAAAACTGTTTTTT
D: -; size: -; J: TRBJ1-2; V: TRBV5-1; CDR3: CASSLRDYGYTF; DNA: TGCGCCAGCAGCTTGCGGGATTATGGCTACACCTTC
D: TRBD2; size: -; J: TRBJ2-5; V: TRBV20-1; CDR3: CGGTIQETQYF; DNA: TGCGGCGGGACTATTCAAGAGACCCAGTACTTC
D: TRBD1; size: -; J: TRBJ1-2; V: TRBV27; CDR3: CASSSDRSNNYGYTF; DNA: TGTGCCAGCAGTTCGGACAGGTCTAATAACTATGGCTACACCTTC
D: -; size: -; J: TRBJ2-1; V: TRBV28; CDR3: CASSLGEGLGLSDEQFF; DNA: TGTGCCAGCAGTTTGGGAGAGGGACTGGGCCTGTCGGATGAGCAGTTCTTC
D: -; size: -; J: TRBJ1-6; V: TRBV6-5; CDR3: CASSYGADFPYFHF; DNA: TGTGCCAGCAGTTACGGGGCAGACTTTCCCTATTTCCACTTT
D: -; size: -; J: TRBJ2-7; V: TRBV11-2; CDR3: CASSSTQVVYEQYF; DNA: TGTGCCAGCAGCTCTACCCAGGTCGTCTACGAGCAGTACTTC
D: TRBD1; size: once; J: TRBJ1-2; V: TRBV10-3; CDR3: CAISEDRDYGYTF; DNA: TGTGCCATCAGCGAGGACAGGGACTATGGCTACACCTTC
D: -; size: -; J: TRBJ2-1; V: TRBV7-2; CDR3: CASSLAGSSYNEQFF; DNA: TGTGCCAGCAGCTTAGCCGGGAGCTCCTACAATGAGCAGTTCTTC
D: -; size: few; J: TRBJ1-1; V: TRBV5-4; CDR3: CASSLPGTTNTEAFF; DNA: TGTGCCAGCAGCTTGCCGGGGACCACGAACACTGAAGCTTTCTTT
D: TRBD2; size: once; J: TRBJ2-5; V: TRBV7-9; CDR3: CASSLGLAAQETQYF; DNA: TGTGCCAGCAGCTTGGGACTAGCGGCGCAAGAGACCCAGTACTTC
D: TRBD1; size: -; J: TRBJ2-5; V: TRBV5-1; CDR3: CASSQGQGIAETQYF; DNA: TGCGCCAGCAGCCAGGGACAGGGGATAGCGGAGACCCAGTACTTC
D: TRBD1; size: -; J: TRBJ1-4; V: TRBV30; CDR3: CACGQGPTTNEKLFF; DNA: TGTGCCTGCGGACAGGGACCAACAACTAATGAAAAACTGTTTTTT
D: -; size: -; J: TRBJ2-1; V: TRBV27; CDR3: CASSLKVNNEQFF; DNA: TGTGCCAGCAGTTTAAAGGTGAACAATGAGCAGTTCTTC
D: -; size: -; J: TRBJ1-3; V: TRBV6-1; CDR3: CASSEGQPGNTIYF; DNA: TGTGCCAGCAGTGAGGGGCAGCCTGGAAACACCATATATTTT
D: TRBD1; size: -; J: TRBJ1-5; V: TRBV6-5; CDR3: CASNGQAYQPQHF; DNA: TGTGCCAGCAACGGACAGGCCTATCAGCCCCAGCATTTT